This TCR beta chain was identified in a study of blood T cell repertoires in COVID-19. Study information: Acute and convalescent COVID-19 specimens originated in the United States, Italy and Spain. T cells, B-cell-depleted T cells, or PBMCs provided the cDNA or gDNA that served as material.

Germline V lookup: CDR1 KGHDR, CDR2 SFDVKD. The CDR3 has 11 amino acids. Trimming cost V 9 bases and J 8 bases; bases outside gene matches: 2. Assay: immunoSEQ multiplex PCR; the TCRdb copy retains only in-frame clones and omits some. Of some 230,000 clones detected, roughly four fifths appear once; the ten largest clones hold over 12%. Grouping used clinical history reported by participants in a survey and questionnaire. Symptom resolution, clearance, or two negative PCRs marked the recovered donors of Cohort 3. Sequencing was performed on PBMCs or T cells enriched from blood (not recorded which). The receptor's source is a man in his forties or fifties who had recovered from COVID-19. V usage is TRBV24-1 and J usage is TRBJ1-2; the match to TRBD1 covers 10 bases. The CDR3 DNA reads TGTGCCACCGGGGACAGGGGCGGCTACACCTTC. It codes for CATGDRGGYTF.